This T cell receptor beta chain is drawn from a study of blood T cell repertoires in COVID-19. About the study: The cDNA or gDNA used as material had been derived from T cells, B-cell-depleted T cells, or PBMCs.

Source study methods: Reference gene primer amplification yielded estimated nucleated cell counts. TCRdb's copy holds only in-frame clones and misses some; the assay was immunoSEQ multiplex PCR. V and J calls plus clone size are reproduced from that table; the DNA served to infer D and trimming. The sample lists 45,000 to 55,000 clones; around 90% were seen once. Per the germline V gene, CDR1 is WNHNN and CDR2 is SYGVQD (reference sequence). The CDR3 totals 14 residues. Trimming removed 6 bases from V and 1 base from J, with 9 bases in between. The J gene is TRBJ2-2, the V gene TRBV10-1, with TRBD1 as a possible D gene (6 bases). Sequenced sample: peripheral blood. This clonotype originated in a woman of 80 years or more with acute or convalescent COVID-19. The CDR3 spells CASRQGGNTGELFF. CDR3 DNA sequence: TGCGCCAGCAGACAGGGTGGGAACACCGGGGAGCTGTTTTTT.